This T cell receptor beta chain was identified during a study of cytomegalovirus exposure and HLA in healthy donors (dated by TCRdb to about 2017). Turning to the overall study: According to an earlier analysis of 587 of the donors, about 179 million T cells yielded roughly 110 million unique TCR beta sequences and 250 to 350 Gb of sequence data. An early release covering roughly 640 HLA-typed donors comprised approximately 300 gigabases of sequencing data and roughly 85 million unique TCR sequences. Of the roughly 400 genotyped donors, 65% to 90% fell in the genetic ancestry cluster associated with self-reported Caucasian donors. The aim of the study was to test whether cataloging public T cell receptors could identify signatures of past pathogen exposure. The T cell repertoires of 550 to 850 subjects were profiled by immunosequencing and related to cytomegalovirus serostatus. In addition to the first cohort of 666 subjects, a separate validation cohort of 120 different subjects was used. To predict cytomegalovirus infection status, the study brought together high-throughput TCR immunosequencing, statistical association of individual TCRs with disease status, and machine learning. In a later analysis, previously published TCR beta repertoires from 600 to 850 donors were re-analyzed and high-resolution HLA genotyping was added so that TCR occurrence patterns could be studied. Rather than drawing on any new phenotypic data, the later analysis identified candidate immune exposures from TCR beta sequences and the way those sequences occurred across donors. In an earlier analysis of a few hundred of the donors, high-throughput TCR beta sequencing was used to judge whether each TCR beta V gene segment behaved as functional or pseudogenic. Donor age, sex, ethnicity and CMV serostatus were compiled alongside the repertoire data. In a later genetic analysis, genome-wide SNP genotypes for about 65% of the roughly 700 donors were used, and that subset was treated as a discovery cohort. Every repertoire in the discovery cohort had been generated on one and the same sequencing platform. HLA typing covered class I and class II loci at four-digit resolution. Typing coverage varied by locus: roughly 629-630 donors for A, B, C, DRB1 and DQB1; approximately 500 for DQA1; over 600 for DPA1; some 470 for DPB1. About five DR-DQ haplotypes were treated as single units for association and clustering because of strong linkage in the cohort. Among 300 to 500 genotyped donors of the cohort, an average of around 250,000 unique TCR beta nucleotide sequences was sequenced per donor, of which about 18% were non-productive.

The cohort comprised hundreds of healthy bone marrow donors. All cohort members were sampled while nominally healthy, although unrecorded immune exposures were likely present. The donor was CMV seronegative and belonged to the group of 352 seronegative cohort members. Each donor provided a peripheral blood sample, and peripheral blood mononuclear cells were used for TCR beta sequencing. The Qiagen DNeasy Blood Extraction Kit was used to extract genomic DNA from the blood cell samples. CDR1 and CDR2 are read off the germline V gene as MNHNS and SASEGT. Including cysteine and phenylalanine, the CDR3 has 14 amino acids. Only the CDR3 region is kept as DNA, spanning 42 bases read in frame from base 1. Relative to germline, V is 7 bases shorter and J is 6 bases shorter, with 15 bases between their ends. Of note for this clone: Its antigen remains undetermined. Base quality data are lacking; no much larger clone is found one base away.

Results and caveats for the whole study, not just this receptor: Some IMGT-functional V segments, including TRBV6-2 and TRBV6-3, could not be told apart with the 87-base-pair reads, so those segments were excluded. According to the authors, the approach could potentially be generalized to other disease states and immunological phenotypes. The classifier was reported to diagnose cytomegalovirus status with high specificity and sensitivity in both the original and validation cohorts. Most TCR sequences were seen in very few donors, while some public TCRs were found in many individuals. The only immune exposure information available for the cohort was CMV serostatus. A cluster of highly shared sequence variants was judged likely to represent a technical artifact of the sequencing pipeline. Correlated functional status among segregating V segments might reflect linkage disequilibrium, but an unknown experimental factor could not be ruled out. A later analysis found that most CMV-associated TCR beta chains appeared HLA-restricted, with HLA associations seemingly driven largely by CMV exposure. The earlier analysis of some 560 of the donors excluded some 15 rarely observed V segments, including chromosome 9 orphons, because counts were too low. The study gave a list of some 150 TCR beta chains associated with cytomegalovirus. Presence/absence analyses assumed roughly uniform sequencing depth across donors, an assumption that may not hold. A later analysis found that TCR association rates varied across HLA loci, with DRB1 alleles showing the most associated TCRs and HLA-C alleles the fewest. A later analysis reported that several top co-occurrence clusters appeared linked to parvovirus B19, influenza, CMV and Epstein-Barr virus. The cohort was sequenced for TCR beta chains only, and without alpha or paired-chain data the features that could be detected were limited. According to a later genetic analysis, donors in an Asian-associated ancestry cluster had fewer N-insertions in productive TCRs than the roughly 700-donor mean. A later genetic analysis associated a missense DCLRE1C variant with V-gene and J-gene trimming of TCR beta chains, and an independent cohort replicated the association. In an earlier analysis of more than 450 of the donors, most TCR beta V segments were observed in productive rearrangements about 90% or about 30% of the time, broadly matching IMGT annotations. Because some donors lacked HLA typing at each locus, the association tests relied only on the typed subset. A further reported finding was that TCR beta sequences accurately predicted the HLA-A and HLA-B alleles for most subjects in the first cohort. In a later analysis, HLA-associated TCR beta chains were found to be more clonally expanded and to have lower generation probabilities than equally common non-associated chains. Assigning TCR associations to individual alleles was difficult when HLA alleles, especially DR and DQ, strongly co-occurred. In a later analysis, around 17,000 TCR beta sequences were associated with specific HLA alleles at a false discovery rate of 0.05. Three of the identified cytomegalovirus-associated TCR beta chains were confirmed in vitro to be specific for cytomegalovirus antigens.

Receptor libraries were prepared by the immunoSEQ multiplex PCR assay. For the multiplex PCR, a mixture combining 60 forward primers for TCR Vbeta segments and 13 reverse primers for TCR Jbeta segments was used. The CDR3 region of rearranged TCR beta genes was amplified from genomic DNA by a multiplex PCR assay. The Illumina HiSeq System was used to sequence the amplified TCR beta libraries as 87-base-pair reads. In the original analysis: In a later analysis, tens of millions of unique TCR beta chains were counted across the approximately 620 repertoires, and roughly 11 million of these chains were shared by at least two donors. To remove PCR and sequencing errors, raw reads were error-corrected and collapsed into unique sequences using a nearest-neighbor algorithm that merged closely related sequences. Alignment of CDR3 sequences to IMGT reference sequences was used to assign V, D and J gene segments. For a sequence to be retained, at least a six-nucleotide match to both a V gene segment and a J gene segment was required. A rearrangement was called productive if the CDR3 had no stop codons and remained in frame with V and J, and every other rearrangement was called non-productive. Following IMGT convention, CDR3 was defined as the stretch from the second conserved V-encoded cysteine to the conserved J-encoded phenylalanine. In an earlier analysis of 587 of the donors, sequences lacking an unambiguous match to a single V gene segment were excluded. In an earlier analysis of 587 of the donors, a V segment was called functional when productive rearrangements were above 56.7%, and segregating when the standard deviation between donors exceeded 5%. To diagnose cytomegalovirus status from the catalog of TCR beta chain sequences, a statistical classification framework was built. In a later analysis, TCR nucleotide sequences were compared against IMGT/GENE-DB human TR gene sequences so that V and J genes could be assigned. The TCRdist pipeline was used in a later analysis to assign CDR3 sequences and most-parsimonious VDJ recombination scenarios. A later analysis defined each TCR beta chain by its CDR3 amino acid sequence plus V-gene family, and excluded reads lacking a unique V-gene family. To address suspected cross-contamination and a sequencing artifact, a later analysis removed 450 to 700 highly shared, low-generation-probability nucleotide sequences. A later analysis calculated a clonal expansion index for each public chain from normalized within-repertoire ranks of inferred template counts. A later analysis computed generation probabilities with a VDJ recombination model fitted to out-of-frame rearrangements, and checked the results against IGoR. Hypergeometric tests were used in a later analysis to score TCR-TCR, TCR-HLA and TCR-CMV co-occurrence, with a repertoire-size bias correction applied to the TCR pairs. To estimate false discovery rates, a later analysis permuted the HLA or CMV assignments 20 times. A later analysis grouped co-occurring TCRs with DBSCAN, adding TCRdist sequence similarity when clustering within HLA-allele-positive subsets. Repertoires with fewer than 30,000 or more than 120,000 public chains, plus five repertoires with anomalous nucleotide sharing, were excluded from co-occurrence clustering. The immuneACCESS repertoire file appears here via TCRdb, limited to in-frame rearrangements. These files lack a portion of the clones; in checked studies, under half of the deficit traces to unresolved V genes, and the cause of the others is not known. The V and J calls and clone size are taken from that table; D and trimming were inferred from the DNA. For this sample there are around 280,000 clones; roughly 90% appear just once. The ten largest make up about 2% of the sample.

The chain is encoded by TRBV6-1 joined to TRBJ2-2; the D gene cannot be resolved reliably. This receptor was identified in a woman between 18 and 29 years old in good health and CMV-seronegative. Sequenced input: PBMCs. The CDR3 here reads CASNPTGYSGELFF. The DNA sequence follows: TGTGCCAGCAACCCTACCGGTTATTCCGGGGAGCTGTTTTTT.